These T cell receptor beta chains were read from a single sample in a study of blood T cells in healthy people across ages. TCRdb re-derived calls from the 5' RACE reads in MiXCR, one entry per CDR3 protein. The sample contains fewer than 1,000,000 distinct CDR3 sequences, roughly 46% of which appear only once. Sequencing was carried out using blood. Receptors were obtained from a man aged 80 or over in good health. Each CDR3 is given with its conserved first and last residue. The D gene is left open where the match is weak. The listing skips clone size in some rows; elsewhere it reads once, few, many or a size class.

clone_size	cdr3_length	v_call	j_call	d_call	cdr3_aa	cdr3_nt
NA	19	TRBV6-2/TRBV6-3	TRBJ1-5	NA	CASSYEVGLDSSSNQPQHF	TGTGCCAGCAGTTACGAGGTTGGCTTGGACAGCTCTAGCAATCAGCCCCAGCATTTT
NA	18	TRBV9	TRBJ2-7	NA	CASSVGLSRDYLDRTQYF	TGTGCCAGCAGCGTAGGGCTGAGCCGGGACTACCTGGACAGAACCCAGTACTTC
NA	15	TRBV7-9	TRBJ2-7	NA	CASSLGGREVDEQYF	TGTGCCAGCAGCTTAGGAGGTAGGGAGGTTGACGAGCAGTACTTC
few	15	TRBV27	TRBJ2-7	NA	CASSPGWPRSYEQYF	TGTGCCAGCAGTCCCGGGTGGCCCAGGTCCTACGAGCAGTACTTC
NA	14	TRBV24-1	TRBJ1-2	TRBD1	CATSDPGQGAVYTF	TGTGCCACCAGTGATCCCGGACAGGGGGCCGTCTACACCTTC
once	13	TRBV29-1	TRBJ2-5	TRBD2	CSVRALAEETQYF	TGCAGCGTTCGAGCACTAGCGGAAGAGACCCAGTACTTC
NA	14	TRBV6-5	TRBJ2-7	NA	CASRGTDLHYEQYF	TGTGCCAGCAGGGGGACTGACCTCCACTACGAGCAGTACTTC
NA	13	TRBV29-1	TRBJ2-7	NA	CSVEKGQRYEQYF	TGCAGCGTTGAAAAGGGGCAGAGATACGAGCAGTACTTC
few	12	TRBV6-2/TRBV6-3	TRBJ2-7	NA	CASILPPGEQYF	TGTGCCAGCATCCTCCCGCCGGGCGAGCAGTACTTC
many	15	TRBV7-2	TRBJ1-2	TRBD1	CASSLAPRGPYGYTF	TGTGCCAGCAGCTTAGCCCCCAGGGGGCCCTATGGCTACACCTTC
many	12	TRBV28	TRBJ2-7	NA	CASSIRRDEQYF	TGTGCCAGCAGTATTAGGCGGGACGAGCAGTACTTC
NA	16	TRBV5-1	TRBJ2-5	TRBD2	CASSLLAWGGEETQYF	TGCGCCAGCAGCTTATTGGCTTGGGGAGGGGAAGAGACCCAGTACTTC
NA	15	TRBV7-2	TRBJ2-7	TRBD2	CASSWTSGGYYEQYF	TGTGCCAGCAGCTGGACTAGCGGGGGTTACTACGAGCAGTACTTC
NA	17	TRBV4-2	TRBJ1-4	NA	CASSQAPDIVRREKLFF	TGTGCCAGCAGCCAAGCTCCGGACATCGTCCGGCGTGAAAAACTGTTTTTT
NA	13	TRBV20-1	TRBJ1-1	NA	CSARNLEGTEAFF	TGCAGTGCTAGAAACCTCGAGGGGACTGAAGCTTTCTTT
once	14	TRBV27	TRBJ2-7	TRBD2	CASGWGGSSYEQYF	TGTGCCAGCGGCTGGGGGGGGTCCTCCTACGAGCAGTACTTC
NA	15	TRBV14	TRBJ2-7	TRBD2	CASGGSGSNSYEQYF	TGTGCCAGCGGCGGTAGCGGGAGTAACTCCTACGAGCAGTACTTC
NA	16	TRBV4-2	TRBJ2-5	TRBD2	CASSQGPAGGQETQYF	TGTGCCAGCAGCCAAGGGCCAGCGGGGGGACAAGAGACCCAGTACTTC
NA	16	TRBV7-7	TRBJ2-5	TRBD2	CASSPRTSGGQETQYF	TGTGCTAGCAGCCCAAGGACTAGCGGGGGACAAGAGACCCAGTACTTC
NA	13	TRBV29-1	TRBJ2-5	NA	CSVEGGFQETQYF	TGCAGCGTTGAGGGCGGTTTTCAAGAGACCCAGTACTTC
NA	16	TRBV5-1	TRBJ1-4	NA	CASSLDPGPTNEKLFF	TGCGCCAGCAGCTTGGATCCGGGACCAACTAATGAAAAACTGTTTTTT
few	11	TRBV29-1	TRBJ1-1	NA	CSYRLGTGAFF	TGCAGCTATCGTCTTGGGACCGGAGCTTTCTTT
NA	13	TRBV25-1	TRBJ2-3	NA	CASSEAGSDTQYF	TGTGCCAGCAGTGAGGCGGGATCAGATACGCAGTATTTT
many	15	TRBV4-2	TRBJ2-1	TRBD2	CASSQILAGGREQFF	TGTGCCAGCAGCCAAATCCTAGCGGGAGGAAGGGAGCAGTTCTTC
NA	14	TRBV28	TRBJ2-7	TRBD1	CASRTSGQPYEQYF	TGTGCCAGCAGAACCTCGGGACAGCCCTACGAGCAGTACTTC
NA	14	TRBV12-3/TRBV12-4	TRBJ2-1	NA	CASSFGSGINKQFF	TGTGCCAGCAGTTTTGGGAGTGGGATCAATAAGCAGTTCTTC
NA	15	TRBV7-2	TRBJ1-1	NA	CASSLAATENTEAFF	TGTGCCAGCAGCTTAGCTGCGACAGAGAACACTGAAGCTTTCTTT
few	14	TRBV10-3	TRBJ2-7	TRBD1	CAISALSGTDEQYF	TGTGCCATCAGTGCCCTTTCCGGGACAGACGAGCAGTACTTC
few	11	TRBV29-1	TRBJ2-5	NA	CSVGNQETQYF	TGCAGCGTTGGGAACCAAGAGACCCAGTACTTC
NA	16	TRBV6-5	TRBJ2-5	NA	CASSYAVRGMGETQYF	TGTGCCAGCAGTTATGCGGTTAGGGGGATGGGGGAGACCCAGTACTTC
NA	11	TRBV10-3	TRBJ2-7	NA	CAVSEGYEQYF	TGTGCCGTCAGTGAGGGCTACGAGCAGTACTTC
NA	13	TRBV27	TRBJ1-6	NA	CASKNSHNSPLHF	TGTGCCAGCAAGAACAGCCATAATTCACCCCTCCACTTT
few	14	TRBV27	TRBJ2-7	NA	CASSRQRRSYEQYF	TGTGCCAGCAGTCGACAGAGGCGATCCTACGAGCAGTACTTC
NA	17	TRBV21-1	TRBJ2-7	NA	CASSKGNSGSILCEQYF	TGTGCCAGCAGCAAAGGAAATAGCGGGAGTATCCTTTGCGAGCAGTACTTC
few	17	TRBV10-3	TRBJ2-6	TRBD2	CAISAASGNSGANVLTF	TGTGCCATCAGTGCGGCTAGCGGGAACTCTGGGGCCAACGTCCTGACTTTC
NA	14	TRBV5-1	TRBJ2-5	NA	CASSLAGGIETQYF	TGCGCCAGCAGCTTGGCCGGAGGGATAGAGACCCAGTACTTC
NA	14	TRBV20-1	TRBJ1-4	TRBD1	CSARGGQYNEKLFF	TGCAGTGCTAGAGGGGGACAGTATAATGAAAAACTGTTTTTT
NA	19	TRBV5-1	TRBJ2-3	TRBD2	CASSFGRLSGNGFTDTQYF	TGCGCCAGCAGCTTCGGTCGCCTTAGCGGGAATGGGTTCACAGATACGCAGTATTTT
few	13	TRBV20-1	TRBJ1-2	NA	CSARGPGTYGYTF	TGCAGTGCTAGAGGCCCGGGCACCTATGGCTACACCTTC
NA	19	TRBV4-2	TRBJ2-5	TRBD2	CASSYHRAIGTREQETQYF	TGTGCCAGCAGCTACCACAGGGCTATCGGGACTAGGGAACAAGAGACCCAGTACTTC
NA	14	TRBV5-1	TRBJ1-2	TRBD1	CASSQGQGNYGYTF	TGCGCCAGCAGCCAGGGACAGGGGAACTATGGCTACACCTTC
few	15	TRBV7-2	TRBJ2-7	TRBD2	CASSLSSGNTYEQYF	TGTGCCAGCAGCTTATCTAGCGGGAACACCTACGAGCAGTACTTC
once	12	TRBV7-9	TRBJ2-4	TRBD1	CASQGQGGEQYF	TGTGCCAGCCAGGGACAGGGGGGTGAGCAGTACTTC
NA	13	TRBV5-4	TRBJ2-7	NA	CASSLAQAYEQYF	TGTGCCAGCAGCTTGGCACAGGCCTACGAGCAGTACTTC
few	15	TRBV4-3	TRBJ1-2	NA	CASSQAWGANYGYTF	TGCGCCAGCAGCCAAGCTTGGGGAGCTAACTATGGCTACACCTTC
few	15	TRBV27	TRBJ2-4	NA	CASSPVDLAKNIQYF	TGTGCCAGCAGTCCCGTGGACCTAGCCAAAAACATTCAGTACTTC
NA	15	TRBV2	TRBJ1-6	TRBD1	CACRQGSSYNSLLHF	TGTGCCTGCCGACAGGGAAGCTCCTATAATTCACTCCTCCACTTT
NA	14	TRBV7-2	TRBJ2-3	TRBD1	CASRRQGALNTQYF	TGTGCCAGCAGGCGGCAGGGGGCTCTGAATACGCAGTATTTT
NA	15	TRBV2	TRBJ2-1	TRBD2	CASSLLAGGPSEQFF	TGTGCCAGCAGCCTTCTAGCGGGAGGGCCAAGTGAGCAGTTCTTC
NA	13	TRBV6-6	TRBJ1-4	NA	CASSHTENEKLFF	TGTGCCAGCAGTCACACAGAGAATGAAAAACTGTTTTTT
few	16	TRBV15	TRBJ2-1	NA	CATSRRVSELYNEQFF	TGTGCCACCAGCAGAAGGGTGAGCGAGCTCTACAATGAGCAGTTCTTC
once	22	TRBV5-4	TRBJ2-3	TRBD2	CASSLLLPGLAGGQVFTDTQYF	TGTGCCAGCAGCTTACTACTTCCGGGACTAGCGGGAGGGCAGGTGTTCACAGATACGCAGTATTTT
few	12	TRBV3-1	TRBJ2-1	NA	CASSLRVGGQFF	TGTGCCAGCAGCCTGAGGGTGGGGGGGCAGTTCTTC
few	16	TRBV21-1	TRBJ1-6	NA	CASSKVDRAFGSPLHF	TGTGCCAGCAGCAAAGTGGACAGGGCTTTTGGTTCACCCCTCCACTTT
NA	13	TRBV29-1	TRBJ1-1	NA	CSVGNRVSTEAFF	TGCAGCGTTGGAAACAGGGTGTCCACTGAAGCTTTCTTT
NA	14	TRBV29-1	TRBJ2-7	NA	CSVARGFSSYEQYF	TGCAGCGTTGCTCGCGGGTTTAGCTCCTACGAGCAGTACTTC
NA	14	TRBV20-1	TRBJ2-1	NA	CNLRPETSQNEQFF	TGCAACCTCCGACCGGAGACTTCCCAGAATGAGCAGTTCTTC